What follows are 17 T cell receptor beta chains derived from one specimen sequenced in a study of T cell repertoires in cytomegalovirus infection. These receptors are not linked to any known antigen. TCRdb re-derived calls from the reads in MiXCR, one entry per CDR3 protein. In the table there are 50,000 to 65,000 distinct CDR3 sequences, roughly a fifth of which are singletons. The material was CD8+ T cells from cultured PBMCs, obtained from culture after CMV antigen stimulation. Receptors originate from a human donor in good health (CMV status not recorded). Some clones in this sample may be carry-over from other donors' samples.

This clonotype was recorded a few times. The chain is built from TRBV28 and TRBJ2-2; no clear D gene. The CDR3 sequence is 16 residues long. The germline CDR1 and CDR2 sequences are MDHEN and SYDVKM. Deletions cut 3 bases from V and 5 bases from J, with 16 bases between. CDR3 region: CASSFSGPRTTGELFF. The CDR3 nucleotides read TGTGCCAGCAGTTTTTCTGGGCCCAGGACGACCGGGGAGCTGTTTTTT. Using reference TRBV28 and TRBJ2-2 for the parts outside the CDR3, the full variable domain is DVKVTQSSRYLVKRTGEKVFLECVQDMDHENMFWYRQDPGLGLRLIYFSYDVKMKEKGDIPEGYSVSREKKERFSLILESASTNQTSMYLCASSFSGPRTTGELFFGEGSRLTVL.

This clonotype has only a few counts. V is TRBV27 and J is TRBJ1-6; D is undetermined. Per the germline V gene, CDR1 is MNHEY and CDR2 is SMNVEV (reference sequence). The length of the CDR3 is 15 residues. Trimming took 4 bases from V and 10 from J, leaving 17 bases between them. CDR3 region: CASSSYRTEQSPLHF. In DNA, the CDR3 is TGTGCCAGCAGTTCATACCGGACTGAACAATCACCCCTCCACTTT.

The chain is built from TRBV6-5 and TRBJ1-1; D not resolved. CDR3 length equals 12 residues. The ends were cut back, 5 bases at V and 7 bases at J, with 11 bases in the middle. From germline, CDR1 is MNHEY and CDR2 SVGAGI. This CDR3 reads CASSNPGVEAFF. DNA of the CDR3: TGTGCCAGCAGTAACCCCGGCGTTGAAGCTTTCTTT.

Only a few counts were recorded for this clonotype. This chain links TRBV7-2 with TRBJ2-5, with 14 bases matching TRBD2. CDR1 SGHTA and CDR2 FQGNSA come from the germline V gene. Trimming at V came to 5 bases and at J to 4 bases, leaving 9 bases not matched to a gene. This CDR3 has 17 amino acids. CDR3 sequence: CASSTRLAGGPGETQYF. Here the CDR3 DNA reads TGTGCCAGCAGCACGAGACTAGCGGGAGGGCCGGGAGAGACCCAGTACTTC.

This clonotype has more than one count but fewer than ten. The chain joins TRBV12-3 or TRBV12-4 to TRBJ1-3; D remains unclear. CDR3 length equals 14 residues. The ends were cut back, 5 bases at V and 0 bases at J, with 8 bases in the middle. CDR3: CASSRRSSGNTIYF. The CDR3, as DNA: TGTGCCAGCAGTCGGAGGTCCTCTGGAAACACCATATATTTT.

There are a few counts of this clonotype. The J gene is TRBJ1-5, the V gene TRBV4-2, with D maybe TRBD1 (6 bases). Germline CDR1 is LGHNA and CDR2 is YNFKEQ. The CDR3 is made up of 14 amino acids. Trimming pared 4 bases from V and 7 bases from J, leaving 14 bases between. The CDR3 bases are TGTGCCAGCAGCCCTACAGGGAACAACCAGCCCCAGCATTTT. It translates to CASSPTGNNQPQHF.

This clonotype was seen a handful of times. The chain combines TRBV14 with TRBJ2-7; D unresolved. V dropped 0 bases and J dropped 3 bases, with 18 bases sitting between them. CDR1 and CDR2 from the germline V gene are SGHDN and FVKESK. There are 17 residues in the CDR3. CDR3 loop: CASSQDPPYGSYYEQYF. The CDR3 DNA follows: TGTGCCAGCAGCCAAGATCCCCCTTACGGTAGTTACTACGAGCAGTACTTC.

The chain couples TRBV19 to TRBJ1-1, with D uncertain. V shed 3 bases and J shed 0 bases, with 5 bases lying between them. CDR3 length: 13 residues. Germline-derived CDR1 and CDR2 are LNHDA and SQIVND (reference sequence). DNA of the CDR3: TGTGCCAGTAGTATCGGGGTGAACACTGAAGCTTTCTTT. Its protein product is CASSIGVNTEAFF.

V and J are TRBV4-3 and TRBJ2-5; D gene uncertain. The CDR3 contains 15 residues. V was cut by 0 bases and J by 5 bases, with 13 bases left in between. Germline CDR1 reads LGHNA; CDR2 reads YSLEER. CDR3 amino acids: CASSQDNGRLETQYF. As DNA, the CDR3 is TGCGCCAGCAGCCAAGATAACGGCAGGCTGGAGACCCAGTACTTC.

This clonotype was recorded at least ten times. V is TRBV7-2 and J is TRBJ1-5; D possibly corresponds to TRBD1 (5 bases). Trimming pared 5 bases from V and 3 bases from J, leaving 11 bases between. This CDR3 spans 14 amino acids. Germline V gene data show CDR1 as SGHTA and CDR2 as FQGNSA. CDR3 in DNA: TGTGCCAGCAGCCCGACAGACTACAATCAGCCCCAGCATTTT. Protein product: CASSPTDYNQPQHF.

The CDR3 protein is CASSLLPGKETQYF. CDR3 bases: TGTGCCAGCAGCTTACTTCCCGGGAAAGAGACCCAGTACTTC. The chain combines TRBV11-2 with TRBJ2-5, with D possibly matching TRBD2 (5 bases). Trimming cost V 2 bases and J 3 bases, with 10 bases left between them. The germline V gene has CDR1 SGHAT and CDR2 FQNNGV. The CDR3 totals 14 residues.

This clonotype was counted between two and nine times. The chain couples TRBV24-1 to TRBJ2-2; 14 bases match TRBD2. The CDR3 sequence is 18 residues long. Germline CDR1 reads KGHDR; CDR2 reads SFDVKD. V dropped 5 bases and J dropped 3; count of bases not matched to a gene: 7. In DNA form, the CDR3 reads TGTGCCACCAGTGGGACCGGGACTAGCGGGAGAGACACCGGGGAGCTGTTTTTT. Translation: CATSGTGTSGRDTGELFF.

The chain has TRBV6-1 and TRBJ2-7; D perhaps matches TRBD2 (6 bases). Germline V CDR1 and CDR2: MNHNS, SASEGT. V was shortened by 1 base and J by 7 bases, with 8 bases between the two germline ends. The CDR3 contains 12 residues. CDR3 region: CASSEVGGEQYF. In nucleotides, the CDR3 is TGTGCCAGCAGTGAAGTGGGGGGAGAGCAGTACTTC.

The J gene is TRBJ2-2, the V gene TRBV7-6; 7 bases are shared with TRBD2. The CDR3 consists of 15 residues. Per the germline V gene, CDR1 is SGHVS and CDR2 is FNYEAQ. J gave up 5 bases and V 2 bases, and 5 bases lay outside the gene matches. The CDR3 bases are TGTGCCAGCAGCTTACAGGCTAGCGGAACCGGGGAGCTGTTTTTT. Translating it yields CASSLQASGTGELFF.

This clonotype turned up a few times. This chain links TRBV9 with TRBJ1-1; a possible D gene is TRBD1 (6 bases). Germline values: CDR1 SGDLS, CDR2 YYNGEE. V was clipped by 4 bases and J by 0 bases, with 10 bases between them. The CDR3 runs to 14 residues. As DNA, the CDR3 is TGTGCCAGCAGCCTCAGGGGTATGAACACTGAAGCTTTCTTT. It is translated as CASSLRGMNTEAFF. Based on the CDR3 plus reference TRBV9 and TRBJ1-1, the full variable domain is DSGVTQTPKHLITATGQRVTLRCSPRSGDLSVYWYQQSLDQGLQFLIQYYNGEERAKGNILERFSAQQFPDLHSELNLSSLELGDSALYFCASSLRGMNTEAFFGQGTRLTVV.

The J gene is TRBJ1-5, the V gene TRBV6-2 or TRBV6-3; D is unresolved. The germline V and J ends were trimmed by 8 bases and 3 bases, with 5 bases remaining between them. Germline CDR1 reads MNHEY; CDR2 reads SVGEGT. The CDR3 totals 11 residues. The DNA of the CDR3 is TGTGCCAGCGGATACAATCAGCCCCAGCATTTT. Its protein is CASGYNQPQHF.

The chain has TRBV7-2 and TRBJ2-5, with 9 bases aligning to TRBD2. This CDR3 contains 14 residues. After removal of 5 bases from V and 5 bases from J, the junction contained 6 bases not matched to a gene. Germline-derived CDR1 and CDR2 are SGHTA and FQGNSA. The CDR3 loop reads CASSPGTSRETQYF. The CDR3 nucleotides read TGTGCCAGCAGCCCCGGGACTAGCAGGGAGACCCAGTACTTC.